The clone carrying this T cell receptor (beta chain) was recorded many times. The antigen is undetermined. The TCR beta CDR3 regions underwent amplification using RNA transcripts as the source. Initially, a first-round RT-PCR of the TCR CDR3 employed the HTBI primer set. TCRdb called the multiplex PCR reads again in MiXCR, with one record for every CDR3 protein. The sample lists about 690,000 distinct CDR3 sequences, 15% to 20% seen once, with 15% to 19% in the top ten. CDR3 length: 14 residues. Germline V gene sequence: CDR1 DFQATT, CDR2 SNEGSKA (reference sequence). V was trimmed by 3 bases and J by 2 bases, leaving 14 bases between them. The data were taken from a study of T cells in Graves' hyperthyroidism and ophthalmopathy. Study findings and constraints: Blood samples included most of the expanded thyroid clonotypes exceeding 0.001.

This TCR was sampled from a man aged 50-60 years with Graves' hyperthyroidism. The chain recombines TRBV20-1 with TRBJ2-7; D ambiguous. Sequencing was performed on blood. CDR3 in amino acids: CSARSLLSTYEQYF. The CDR3 DNA sequence: TGCAGTGCTAGGAGTCTTCTTAGCACCTACGAGCAGTACTTC.